This T cell receptor (beta chain) was sequenced during a study of blood T cell repertoires in COVID-19. Across the study: Researchers got acute and convalescent COVID-19 samples from the United States, Italy and Spain.

Authors' data handling: Amplified reference gene primers provided the basis for estimating nucleated cell counts. The repertoire was sequenced with immunoSEQ multiplex PCR; TCRdb's copy has only in-frame clones and lacks some. For V, J and clone size, that table is used; D and trimming come from the DNA. This sample has 35,000 to 50,000 clones, with approximately 78% found just once. V lost 6 bases and J lost 0, with 10 bases in between. The CDR3 is 14 residues long. Germline lookup yields CDR1 KGHSH and CDR2 LQKENI. The chain couples TRBV18 to TRBJ2-3, with TRBD2 as a possible D gene (6 bases). The source of this sequence is a man aged 60 to 75 in a cohort sampled during active COVID-19. Input material: peripheral blood. The CDR3 coding sequence is TGTGCCAGCTCGCCTAGCGCTAGCACAGATACGCAGTATTTT. Its translation is CASSPSASTDTQYF. Filled out from reference TRBV18 and TRBJ2-3, the complete variable domain reads NAGVMQNPRHLVRRRGQEARLRCSPMKGHSHVYWYRQLPEEGLKFMVYLQKENIIDESGMPKERFSAEFPKEGPSILRIQQVVRGDSAAYFCASSPSASTDTQYFGPGTRLTVL.